The next 29 T cell receptor beta chains were all read from a single sample in a study of cytomegalovirus exposure and HLA in healthy donors. This PCR relied on a set of 60 Vbeta primers and 13 Jbeta primers. Only in-frame clones appear in the TCRdb table, and some are missing; sequencing was by immunoSEQ multiplex PCR. This table holds 150,000 to 200,000 clones, approximately 72% found once. Sequenced: PBMCs. Receptors originate from a female donor in good health and CMV-seronegative.

This clone came up once. The V gene is TRBV6-1, the J gene TRBJ1-5, with 7 bases that match TRBD1. The CDR3 length is 17 residues. Germline assignment: CDR1 MNHNS and CDR2 SASEGT. V dropped 0 bases and J dropped 5; count of bases not matched to a gene: 10. The CDR3 spells CASSEAANRGRHQPQHF. DNA of the CDR3: TGTGCCAGCAGTGAAGCTGCTAACAGGGGTCGGCATCAGCCCCAGCATTTT.

The chain combines TRBV9 with TRBJ1-1; D remains unclear. Germline loops: CDR1 SGDLS, CDR2 YYNGEE. The length of the CDR3 is 12 residues. The V and J ends lost 4 bases and 5 bases respectively, with 9 bases between them. The CDR3 DNA sequence: TGTGCCAGCAGCCGCGGGGAGACTGAAGCTTTCTTT. It translates to CASSRGETEAFF.

This clone was seen once. The chain employs TRBV5-4 and TRBJ2-3; the match to TRBD2 covers 12 bases. Germline CDR1 SGHNT, CDR2 YYREEE (reference sequence). J was trimmed by 5 bases and V by 3 bases; bases with no gene match: 1. CDR3 length equals 14 residues. This CDR3 is CASSSTSGGDTQYF. In DNA form, the CDR3 reads TGTGCCAGCAGCTCGACTAGCGGGGGAGATACGCAGTATTTT.

The V gene is TRBV5-6, the J gene TRBJ1-2; D is unclear. Germline V gene sequence: CDR1 SGHDT, CDR2 YYEEEE. The V end lost 5 bases, the J end lost 5 bases, and 19 bases lay between the germline ends. This CDR3 region has 15 residues. The DNA for the CDR3 is TGTGCCAGCAGAATTGGGGTCCTAGCTCAATATGGCTACACCTTC. This encodes CASRIGVLAQYGYTF. Drawing the rest from reference TRBV5-6 and TRBJ1-2, the complete variable domain is DAGVTQSPTHLIKTRGQQVTLRCSPKSGHDTVSWYQQALGQGPQFIFQYYEEEERQRGNFPDRFSGHQFPNYSSELNVNALLLGDSALYLCASRIGVLAQYGYTFGSGTRLTVV.

V gene TRBV5-1 combines with J gene TRBJ2-2, with D possibly being TRBD2 (6 bases). Germline loops: CDR1 SGHRS, CDR2 YFSETQ. The germline V and J ends were trimmed by 6 bases and 4 bases, with 13 bases remaining between them. CDR3 length equals 14 residues. CDR3 DNA sequence: TGCGCCAGCAAAAGCGCGGGAAGCACCGGGGAGCTGTTTTTT. Translated: CASKSAGSTGELFF.

This clone was seen only once. The chain combines TRBV30 with TRBJ1-5, with D possibly being TRBD1 (5 bases). With 0 bases removed from V and 3 bases from J, the gap between germline ends came to 12 bases. Looked up from germline, CDR1 is GTSNPN and CDR2 is SVGIG (reference sequence). CDR3 length: 15 residues. CDR3 residues: CAWSVASGYNQPQHF. The CDR3 nucleotides are TGTGCCTGGAGTGTAGCTTCAGGGTACAATCAGCCCCAGCATTTT.

This clone showed up just once. The chain employs TRBV27 and TRBJ2-1, with 8 bases fitting TRBD1. The J segment lost 3 bases and the V segment lost 5 bases, leaving 6 bases of the junction unmatched. The CDR3 runs 15 residues. From germline, CDR1 is MNHEY and CDR2 SMNVEV (reference sequence). The DNA for the CDR3 is TGTGCCAGCAGTCTCAGGGGGCTGGTCTACAATGAGCAGTTCTTC. Its protein is CASSLRGLVYNEQFF.

The chain employs TRBV15 and TRBJ2-7, with 9 bases that match TRBD2. CDR1 is LNHNV and CDR2 is YYDKDF in the germline V gene (reference sequence). Trimming cost V 1 base and J 2 bases; bases outside gene matches: 3. The CDR3 has 15 residues. The CDR3 bases are TGTGCCACCAGCAGAGGGGCGGGAGGGCCCTACGAGCAGTACTTC. Encoded protein: CATSRGAGGPYEQYF.

The chain employs TRBV25-1 and TRBJ1-4, with D possibly matching TRBD1 (5 bases). Germline V CDR1 and CDR2: MGHDK, SYGVNS. Trimming took 1 base from V and 5 from J, leaving 11 bases between them. The CDR3 runs 15 residues. CDR3 coding DNA: TGTGCCAGCAGTGAATTGGGTGGGGGGAATGAAAAACTGTTTTTT. It yields the protein CASSELGGGNEKLFF.

The chain joins TRBV2 to TRBJ2-2; 8 bases are a match to TRBD2. The germline CDR1 and CDR2 sequences are SNHLY and FYNNEI. The CDR3 contains 17 residues. Trimming removed 2 bases from V and 5 bases from J; junction bases left unmatched: 10. CDR3 region: CASSERPSGGHTGELFF. CDR3 DNA sequence: TGTGCCAGCAGTGAAAGACCCAGCGGGGGCCATACCGGGGAGCTGTTTTTT.

The genes are TRBV7-2 and TRBJ2-3, with D perhaps matching TRBD2 (5 bases). Germline CDR1 reads SGHTA; CDR2 reads FQGNSA. The CDR3 contains 13 residues. The ends were cut back, 5 bases at V and 4 bases at J, with 10 bases in the middle. Written as DNA, the CDR3 is TGTGCCAGCAGCCAGAGGGTTTCAGATACGCAGTATTTT. Its translation is CASSQRVSDTQYF.

A remark on this clone: The junction does not match germline at one end; this may be a read error. The V gene is TRBV6-1, the J gene TRBJ1-6; 7 bases are a match to TRBD1. CDR3 length: 15 amino acids. Germline CDR1 MNHNS, CDR2 SASEGT. The chain's CDR3 is CASIEQGSYNSPLHF. The CDR3 DNA follows: TGTGCCAGCATTGAACAGGGGTCCTATAATTCACCCCTCCACTTT.

The genes are TRBV19 and TRBJ1-5, with a weak D call TRBD1 (6 bases). Germline V gives CDR1 LNHDA, CDR2 SQIVND (reference sequence). With 6 bases removed from V and 2 bases from J, the gap between germline ends came to 17 bases. This CDR3 region has 16 residues. CDR3 nucleotide sequence: TGTGCCAGTAGGACCTCCGCGGGGGCTGGCAATCAGCCCCAGCATTTT. Its translation is CASRTSAGAGNQPQHF.

The chain uses TRBV10-3 and TRBJ1-5; 7 positions match TRBD1. J was trimmed by 7 bases and V by 6 bases; bases with no gene match: 6. The CDR3 length is 13 residues. CDR1 is ENHRY and CDR2 is SYGVKD in the germline V gene. The CDR3 region has the DNA TGTGCCATCAGGACAGGGTTGGGCCAGCCCCAGCATTTT. Encoded protein: CAIRTGLGQPQHF.

The sample holds a few counts of this clone. The chain joins TRBV5-1 to TRBJ2-2; TRBD1 aligns across 7 bases. V lost 4 bases and J lost 0; bases outside the gene matches: 6. The CDR3 is 16 residues long. Per germline, CDR1 SGHRS and CDR2 YFSETQ. The CDR3 DNA is TGCGCCAGCAGCGAAGGACAGGTCACGAACACCGGGGAGCTGTTTTTT. It specifies CASSEGQVTNTGELFF. The variable domain in full, with the rest retrieved from reference TRBV5-1 and TRBJ2-2, is KAGVTQTPRYLIKTRGQQVTLSCSPISGHRSVSWYQQTPGQGLQFLFEYFSETQRNKGNFPGRFSGRQFSNSRSEMNVSTLELGDSALYLCASSEGQVTNTGELFFGEGSRLTVL.

This sequence joins TRBV11-3 and TRBJ2-2; no clear D gene. Germline lookup yields CDR1 SGHNT and CDR2 YENEEA. The CDR3 consists of 12 residues. V was cut by 1 base and J by 13 bases, with 10 bases left in between. The CDR3 DNA sequence: TGTGCCAGCAGCTTAGGAGGCAGCCGGCTGTTTTTT. It encodes CASSLGGSRLFF. Full variable domain (remainder filled in from reference TRBV11-3 and TRBJ2-2): EAGVVQSPRYKIIEKKQPVAFWCNPISGHNTLYWYLQNLGQGPELLIRYENEEAVDDSQLPKDRFSAERLKGVDSTLKIQPAELGDSAVYLCASSLGGSRLFFGEGSRLTVL.

The chain has TRBV5-6 and TRBJ2-5, with 9 nucleotides matching TRBD2. Germline lookup yields CDR1 SGHDT and CDR2 YYEEEE. J gave up 4 bases and V 0 bases, and 7 bases lay outside the gene matches. CDR3 length: 16 residues. CDR3 DNA: TGTGCCAGCAGCTTGGTAGGCGGGGGGGCTCGAGAGACCCAGTACTTC. Amino acid sequence: CASSLVGGGARETQYF.

The chain combines TRBV2 with TRBJ2-7, with D possibly TRBD2 on 6 matching bases. Trimming pared 2 bases from V and 6 bases from J, leaving 14 bases between. Germline CDR1 and CDR2: SNHLY and FYNNEI. This CDR3 contains 14 residues. The CDR3 spells CASSETGVVGEQYF. The CDR3 DNA sequence: TGTGCCAGCAGTGAAACGGGAGTGGTCGGCGAGCAGTACTTC. Looking up the rest from reference TRBV2 and TRBJ2-7 gives the full variable domain: EPEVTQTPSHQVTQMGQEVILRCVPISNHLYFYWYRQILGQKVEFLVSFYNNEISEKSEIFDDQFSVERPDGSNFTLKIRSTKLEDSAMYFCASSETGVVGEQYFGPGTRLTVT.

The genes are TRBV6-5 and TRBJ2-3; 7 nucleotides align to TRBD2. Germline V lookup: CDR1 MNHEY, CDR2 SVGAGI. The CDR3 has 16 amino acids. The V gene end was trimmed by 0 bases and the J gene end by 0 bases; junction bases not matched to a gene: 3. The CDR3 here is CASSYSGLISTDTQYF. The CDR3 DNA reads as TGTGCCAGCAGTTACTCGGGACTAATTAGCACAGATACGCAGTATTTT.

In the case of this clone: The conserved closing phenylalanine or tryptophan is absent in this CDR3, likely reflecting a read error. The rearrangement links TRBV25-1 to TRBJ1-2; D is perhaps TRBD1 (6 bases). The germline gives CDR1 MGHDK, CDR2 SYGVNS. The CDR3 contains 12 residues. V was trimmed by 2 bases and J by 8 bases, leaving 9 bases between them. The CDR3 bases are TGTGCCAGCAGTGAAAATAGGGGGGGCTACACCTCC. Its translation is CASSENRGGYTS.

This chain links TRBV28 with TRBJ1-5; D gene ambiguous. CDR3 length: 16 residues. Trimming left V 6 bases short and J 0 bases short, with 15 bases between. Germline lookup yields CDR1 MDHEN and CDR2 SYDVKM. The CDR3 reads CASRTNQTSSNQPQHF. CDR3 sequence (DNA): TGTGCCAGCAGGACCAACCAGACTAGTAGCAATCAGCCCCAGCATTTT.

The chain uses TRBV10-3 and TRBJ2-7, with unresolved D. In germline, CDR1 is ENHRY, CDR2 SYGVKD. This CDR3 region has 12 residues. Trimming shortened V by 3 bases and J by 1 base, and 4 bases separated the two germline ends. DNA of the CDR3: TGTGCCATCAGTGACAGGTCCTACGAGCAGTACTTC. Its translation: CAISDRSYEQYF.

J is TRBJ2-2 and V is TRBV18; TRBD1 aligns across 7 bases. The CDR3 is 15 amino acids. Germline CDR1 is KGHSH and CDR2 is LQKENI. With V trimmed by 3 bases and J by 1 base, 2 bases remained unmatched. CDR3 protein: CASSPGTVNTGELFF. The CDR3 DNA reads as TGTGCCAGCTCACCTGGGACAGTGAACACCGGGGAGCTGTTTTTT.

This chain links TRBV30 with TRBJ1-1; maybe TRBD1 (6 bases). CDR1 is GTSNPN and CDR2 is SVGIG in the germline V gene (reference sequence). The CDR3 runs 14 residues. Trimming took off 0 bases at V and 1 base at J, with 9 bases between the two ends. The CDR3 nucleotides are TGTGCCTGGAGTGTATTAGGGGGGAACACTGAAGCTTTCTTT. Amino acids: CAWSVLGGNTEAFF.

The chain recombines TRBV18 with TRBJ2-2; TRBD1 matches 7 bases. The CDR3 consists of 18 residues. The ends lost 4 bases at V and 0 bases at J; junction bases unmatched: 11. CDR1 is KGHSH, CDR2 LQKENI, per germline. The CDR3 is CASSQVPRQGSNTGELFF. The DNA of the CDR3 is TGTGCCAGCTCACAAGTCCCACGACAGGGTTCGAACACCGGGGAGCTGTTTTTT. Complete variable domain (other parts from reference TRBV18 and TRBJ2-2): NAGVMQNPRHLVRRRGQEARLRCSPMKGHSHVYWYRQLPEEGLKFMVYLQKENIIDESGMPKERFSAEFPKEGPSILRIQQVVRGDSAAYFCASSQVPRQGSNTGELFFGEGSRLTVL.

DNA for the CDR3: TGTGCCTGGAGTGTAGGGACCCTGGAGGGTGGCTACACCTTC. Amino acid sequence: CAWSVGTLEGGYTF. V and J are TRBV30 and TRBJ1-2; maybe TRBD1 (5 bases). The V and J ends lost 0 bases and 7 bases respectively, with 15 bases between them. CDR3 length equals 14 residues. Germline loops: CDR1 GTSNPN, CDR2 SVGIG (reference sequence).

This clone was seen just once. The chain links TRBV19 to TRBJ2-1; possibly TRBD1 for D (5 bases). The CDR3 loop spans 14 amino acids. Per germline, CDR1 LNHDA and CDR2 SQIVND (reference sequence). The V end lost 5 bases, the J end lost 6 bases, and 14 bases lay between the germline ends. CDR3 sequence reads: CASSARWGVNEQFF. The CDR3 coding sequence is TGTGCCAGTAGTGCCAGATGGGGCGTCAATGAGCAGTTCTTC.

The chain employs TRBV27 and TRBJ2-1; D perhaps matches TRBD2 (5 bases). Germline V gives CDR1 MNHEY, CDR2 SMNVEV (reference sequence). CDR3 length: 14 amino acids. V dropped 5 bases and J dropped 0 bases, with 8 bases sitting between them. For the CDR3, the DNA is TGTGCCAGCAGTCTAGCAAGCTCCTACAATGAGCAGTTCTTC. It is translated as CASSLASSYNEQFF.

The chain couples TRBV30 to TRBJ2-2; weak D call: TRBD1 (6 bases). The CDR3 contains 13 residues. Germline V gene data show CDR1 as GTSNPN and CDR2 as SVGIG (reference sequence). V lost 0 bases and J lost 6, with 8 bases in between. For the CDR3, the DNA is TGTGCCTGGAGTGTCACAGGGCCCGGGGAGCTGTTTTTT. The encoded protein is CAWSVTGPGELFF.